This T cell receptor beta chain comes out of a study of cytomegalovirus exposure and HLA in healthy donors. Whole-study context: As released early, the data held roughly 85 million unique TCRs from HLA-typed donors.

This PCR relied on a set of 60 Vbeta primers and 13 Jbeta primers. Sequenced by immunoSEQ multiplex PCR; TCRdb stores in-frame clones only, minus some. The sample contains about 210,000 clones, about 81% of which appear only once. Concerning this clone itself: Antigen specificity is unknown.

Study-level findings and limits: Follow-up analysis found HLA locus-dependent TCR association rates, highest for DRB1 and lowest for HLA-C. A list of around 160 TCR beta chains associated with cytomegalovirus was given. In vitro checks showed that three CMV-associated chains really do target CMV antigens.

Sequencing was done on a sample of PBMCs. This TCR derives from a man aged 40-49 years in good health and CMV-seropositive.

This CDR3 is CASSFGGLFSYEQYF. DNA for the CDR3: TGTGCCAGCAGTTTCGGCGGGCTCTTCTCCTACGAGCAGTACTTC. V is TRBV27 and J is TRBJ2-5; TRBD2 might be the D (5 bases). The tail of the sequence fits TRBJ2-7 better, so the J call may be wrong. Germline CDR1 and CDR2: MNHEY and SMNVEV (reference sequence). The CDR3 loop spans 15 amino acids.